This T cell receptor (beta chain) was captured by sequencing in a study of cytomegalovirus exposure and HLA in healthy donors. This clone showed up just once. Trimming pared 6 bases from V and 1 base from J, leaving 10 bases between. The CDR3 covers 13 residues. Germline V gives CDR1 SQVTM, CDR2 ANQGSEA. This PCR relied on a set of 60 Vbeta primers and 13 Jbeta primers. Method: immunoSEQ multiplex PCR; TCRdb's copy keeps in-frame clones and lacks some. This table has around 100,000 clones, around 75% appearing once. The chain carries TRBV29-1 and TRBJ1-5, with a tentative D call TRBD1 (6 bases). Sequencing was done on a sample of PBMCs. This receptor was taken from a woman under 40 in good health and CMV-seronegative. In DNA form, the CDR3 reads TGCAGCGTGATGGACAGCAGCAATCAGCCCCAGCATTTT. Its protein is CSVMDSSNQPQHF.